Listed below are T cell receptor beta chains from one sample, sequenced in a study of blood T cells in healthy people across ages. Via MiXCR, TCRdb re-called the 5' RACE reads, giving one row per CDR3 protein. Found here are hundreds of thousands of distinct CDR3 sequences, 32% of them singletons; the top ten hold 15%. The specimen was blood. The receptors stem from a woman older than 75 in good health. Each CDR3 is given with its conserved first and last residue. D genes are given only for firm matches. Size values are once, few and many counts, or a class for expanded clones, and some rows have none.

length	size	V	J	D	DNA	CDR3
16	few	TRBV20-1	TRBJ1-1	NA	TGCAGTGCTAGGAGGGCTATAGGGGCAGAGAACACTGAAGCTTTCTTT	CSARRAIGAENTEAFF
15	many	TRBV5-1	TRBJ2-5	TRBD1	TGCGCCAGCAGCTATGCCGGGACAGAAAAAGAGACCCAGTACTTC	CASSYAGTEKETQYF
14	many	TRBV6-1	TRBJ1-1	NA	TGTGCCAGCAGAGATTACTTAGAGAACACTGAAGCTTTCTTT	CASRDYLENTEAFF
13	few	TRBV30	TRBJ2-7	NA	TGTGCCTGGAGGCGAGGGGCGGCCTACGAGCAGTACTTC	CAWRRGAAYEQYF
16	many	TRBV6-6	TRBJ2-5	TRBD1	TGTGCCAGCAGTTTGGGACAGGGAGCGTCGGGGGAGACCCAGTACTTC	CASSLGQGASGETQYF
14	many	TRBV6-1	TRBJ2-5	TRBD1	TGTGCCAGCAGTGCCGACAGGGGGCTGGAGACCCAGTACTTC	CASSADRGLETQYF
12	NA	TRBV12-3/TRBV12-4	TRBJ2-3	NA	TGTGCCAGCAGTGTGATATCAGATATGCAGTATTTT	CASSVISDMQYF
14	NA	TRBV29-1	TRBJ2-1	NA	TGCAGCGTTGGGTCCGGGCTGGCATACAATGAGCAGTTCTTC	CSVGSGLAYNEQFF
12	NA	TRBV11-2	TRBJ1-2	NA	TGTGCCGGCAGCTTAGAGGGGGATGGCTACACCTTC	CAGSLEGDGYTF
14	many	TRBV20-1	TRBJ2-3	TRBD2	TGCAGTGCCTTCCCTAGCGGAAGCACAGATACGCAGTATTTT	CSAFPSGSTDTQYF
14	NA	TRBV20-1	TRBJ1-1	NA	TGCAGTGCTAGAGACCTGGGGGATAACACTGAAGCTTTCTTT	CSARDLGDNTEAFF
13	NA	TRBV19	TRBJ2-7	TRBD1	TGTGCCAGTAGTAACCGACAGGGCCACGAGCAGTACTTC	CASSNRQGHEQYF
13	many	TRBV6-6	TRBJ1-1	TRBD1	TGTGCCAGCAGCTCCACCGGGACAGGGGATGCTTTCTTT	CASSSTGTGDAFF
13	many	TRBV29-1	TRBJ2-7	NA	TGCACTCGTCAGGGGTCGACCTTTCGCGAGCAGTACTTC	CTRQGSTFREQYF
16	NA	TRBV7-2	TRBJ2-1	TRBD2	TGTGCCAGCAGCCCGGGGACTAGCGGGGGGCTCGATGAGCAGTTCTTC	CASSPGTSGGLDEQFF
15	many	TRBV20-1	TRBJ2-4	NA	TGCAGTGCTAGAGAAAGCACTAGTGCCAAAAACATTCAGTACTTC	CSARESTSAKNIQYF
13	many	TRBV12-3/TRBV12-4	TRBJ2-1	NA	TGTGCCAGCAGCCCCAGCAGGGGCGTTGAGCAGTTCTTC	CASSPSRGVEQFF
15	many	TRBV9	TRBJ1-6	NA	TGTGCCAGCAGCGCCGACCCTCGGACAGATTCACCCCTCCACTTT	CASSADPRTDSPLHF
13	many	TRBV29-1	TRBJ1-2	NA	TGCAGCGTTTCCGACGGGGTGGGGTATGGCTACACCTTC	CSVSDGVGYGYTF
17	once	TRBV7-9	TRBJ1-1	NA	TGTGCCAGCAGCGAATTTCGGGCAGGGAATGTGGGGGTTGAAGCTTTCTTT	CASSEFRAGNVGVEAFF
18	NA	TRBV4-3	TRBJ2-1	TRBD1	TGCACCAGCAGCCAGGGGGTCCAAACAGGGATAGGCTACAATGAGCAGTTCTTC	CTSSQGVQTGIGYNEQFF
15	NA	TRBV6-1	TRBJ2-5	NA	TGTGCCAGCAGACTCGTGATACGGGGCACGAAGACCCAGTACTTC	CASRLVIRGTKTQYF
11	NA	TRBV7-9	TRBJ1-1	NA	TGTGCCAGCAGCTTTACAGGGGAAGCTTTCTTT	CASSFTGEAFF
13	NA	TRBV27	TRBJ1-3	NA	TGTGCCAGCAGGCCAAGGGTTGGAAACACCATATATTTT	CASRPRVGNTIYF
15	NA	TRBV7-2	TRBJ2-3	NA	TGTGCCAGCAGCTTGGCGCGGGTGACCACAGATACGCAGTATTTT	CASSLARVTTDTQYF
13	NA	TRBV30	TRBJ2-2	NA	TGTGCCTGGGGAGCGGATTACACCGGGGAGCTGTTTTTT	CAWGADYTGELFF
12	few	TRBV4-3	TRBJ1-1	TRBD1	TGCGCCAGCAGCCAAGGGACAGGGGTGACTTTCTTT	CASSQGTGVTFF
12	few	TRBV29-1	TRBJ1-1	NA	TGCAGCGTTAGGTCGAGGGACACTGAAGCTTTCTTT	CSVRSRDTEAFF
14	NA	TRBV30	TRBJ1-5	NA	TGTGCCTGGAGTCCCGGGCGACGTGAACAGCCCCAGCATTTT	CAWSPGRREQPQHF
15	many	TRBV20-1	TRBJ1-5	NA	TGCAGTGCAAGACACGGATCTAGTAGCAATCAGCCCCAGCATTTT	CSARHGSSSNQPQHF
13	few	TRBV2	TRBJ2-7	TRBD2	TGTGCCAGCAGTGAGGCCCGGGGGGGCGAGCAGTACTTC	CASSEARGGEQYF
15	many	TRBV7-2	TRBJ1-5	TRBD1	TGTGCCAGCAGCTACGGGACAGGGCTTAATCAGCCCCAGCATTTT	CASSYGTGLNQPQHF
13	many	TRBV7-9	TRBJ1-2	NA	TGTGCCAGCAGCGGGGGACGGAGCTATGGCTACACCTTC	CASSGGRSYGYTF
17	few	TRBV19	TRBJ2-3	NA	TGTGCCAGTAGTAGAGCTTCGCGGGCGACCGGCACAGATACGCAGTATTTT	CASSRASRATGTDTQYF
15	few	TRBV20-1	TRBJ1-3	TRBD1	TGCAGTGCTAGAGTGCGACAGGGGGCTGGGTACACCATATATTTT	CSARVRQGAGYTIYF
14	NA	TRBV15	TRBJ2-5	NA	TGTGCCGCCAGCAGGGTAGCAGCGCAGGAGACCCAGTACTTC	CAASRVAAQETQYF
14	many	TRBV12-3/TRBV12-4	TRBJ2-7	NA	TGTGCCAGCAGCCTCCCGATGGGCAGGGCCGAGCAGTACTTC	CASSLPMGRAEQYF
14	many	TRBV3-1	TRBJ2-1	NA	TGTGCCAGCAGCCAAAACCGAGCCTACAATGAGCAGTTCTTC	CASSQNRAYNEQFF
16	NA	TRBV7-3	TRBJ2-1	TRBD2	TGTGCCAGCAGCTTATTTTCCGGACTAGAATACAATGAGCAGTTCTTC	CASSLFSGLEYNEQFF
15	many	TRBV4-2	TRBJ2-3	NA	TGTGCCAGCAGCCAAGCGGCGGCCCAAGGGGATACGCAGTATTTT	CASSQAAAQGDTQYF
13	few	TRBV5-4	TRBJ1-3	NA	TGTGCCAGCAGCGGGGGTCCTGGAAACACCATATATTTT	CASSGGPGNTIYF
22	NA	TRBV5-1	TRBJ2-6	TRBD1	TGCGCCAGCAGCTTACCCGGGGACAGGCCGACCAGCGCCCTTACTGGGGCCAACGTCCTGACTTTC	CASSLPGDRPTSALTGANVLTF
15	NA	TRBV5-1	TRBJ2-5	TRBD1	TGTGCCAGCAGTTCCCCAGGGGGAGTGAGAGAGACCCAGTACTTC	CASSSPGGVRETQYF
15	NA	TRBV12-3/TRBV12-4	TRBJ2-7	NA	TGTGCCAGCAGTTTAGAGTCTAGCTTATCCTACGAGCAGTACTTC	CASSLESSLSYEQYF
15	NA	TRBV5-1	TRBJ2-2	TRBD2	TGCGCCAGCAGCTTAGCGGGGGGCTTCACCGGGGAGCTGTTGTTT	CASSLAGGFTGELLF
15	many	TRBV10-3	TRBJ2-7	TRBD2	TGTGCCATCGGTGGGACTAGCGGGGTTAGCTACGAGCAGTACTTC	CAIGGTSGVSYEQYF
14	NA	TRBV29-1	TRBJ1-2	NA	TGCAGCGTTGTCGGGGGGGCCGAAGGCTATGGCTACACCTTC	CSVVGGAEGYGYTF
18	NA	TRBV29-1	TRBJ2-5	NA	TGCAGCGTTGAACCAAAGGGGACTCGCCGGGACGAAAACAATGAGCAGTACTTC	CSVEPKGTRRDENNEQYF